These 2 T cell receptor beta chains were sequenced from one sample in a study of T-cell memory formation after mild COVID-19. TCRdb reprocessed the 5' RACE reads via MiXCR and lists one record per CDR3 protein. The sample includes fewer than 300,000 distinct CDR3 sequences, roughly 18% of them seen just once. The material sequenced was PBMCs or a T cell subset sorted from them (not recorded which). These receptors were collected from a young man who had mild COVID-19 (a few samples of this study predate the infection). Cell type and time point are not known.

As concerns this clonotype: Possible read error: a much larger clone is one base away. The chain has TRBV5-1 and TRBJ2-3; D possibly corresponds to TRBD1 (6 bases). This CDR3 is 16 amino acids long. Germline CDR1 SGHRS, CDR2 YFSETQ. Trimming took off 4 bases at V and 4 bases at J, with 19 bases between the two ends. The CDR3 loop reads CASSSLQGSTSDTQYF. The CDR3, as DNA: TGCGCCAGCAGCAGCCTGCAGGGGAGTACGTCAGATACGCAGTATTTT.

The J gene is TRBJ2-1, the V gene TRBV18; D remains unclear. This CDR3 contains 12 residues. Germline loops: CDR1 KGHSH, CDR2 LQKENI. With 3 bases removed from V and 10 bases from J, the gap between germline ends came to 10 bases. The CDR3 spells CASSPWAKEQFF. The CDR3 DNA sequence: TGTGCCAGCTCACCCTGGGCCAAGGAGCAGTTCTTC.